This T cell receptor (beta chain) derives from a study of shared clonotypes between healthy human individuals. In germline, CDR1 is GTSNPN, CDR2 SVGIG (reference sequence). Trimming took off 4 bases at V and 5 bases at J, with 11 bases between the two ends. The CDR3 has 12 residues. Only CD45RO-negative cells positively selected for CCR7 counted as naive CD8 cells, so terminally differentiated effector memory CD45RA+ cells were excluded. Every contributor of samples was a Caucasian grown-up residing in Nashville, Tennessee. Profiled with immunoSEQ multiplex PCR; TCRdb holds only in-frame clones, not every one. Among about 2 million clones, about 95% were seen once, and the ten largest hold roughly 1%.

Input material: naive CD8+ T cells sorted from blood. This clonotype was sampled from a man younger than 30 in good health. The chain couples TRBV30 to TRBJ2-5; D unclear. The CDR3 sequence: CAWTGPRETQYF. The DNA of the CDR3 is TGTGCCTGGACGGGTCCGCGGGAGACCCAGTACTTC.